The 15 T cell receptor beta chains given below trace back to one sample, sequenced in a study of shared clonotypes between healthy human individuals (dated by TCRdb to between 2020 and 2021). CD8 naive samples consisted of CD45RO-negative cells that were positively selected for CCR7, yielding a CD45RA+CCR7+ population without TemRA cells. The library was built by means of the immunoSEQ multiplex PCR assay. TCRdb stores this immuneACCESS table with in-frame sequences only. Part of the clones is absent; in the studies checked, under half of the shortfall reflects unresolved V genes, and no reason is known for the rest. Present in this sample are nearly 2 million clones, approximately 95% of which were seen just once. The ten largest clones capture approximately 1% of the sample. The source material was naive CD8+ T cells sorted from blood. The cell subset or site label here, explained by the study, means: CD45RA+CCR7+. These TCRs come from a young man in good health.

This clone appeared a single time. The V and J genes are TRBV6-5 and TRBJ2-3; D gene uncertain. The CDR3 totals 16 residues. In germline, CDR1 is MNHEY, CDR2 SVGAGI. V dropped 0 bases and J dropped 6 bases, with 16 bases sitting between them. For the CDR3, the DNA is TGTGCCAGCAGTTACTCGGGTGCAGGCCCGCTGGATACGCAGTATTTT. Amino acid sequence: CASSYSGAGPLDTQYF.

This clone was observed once. The chain carries TRBV9 and TRBJ2-3; TRBD2 matches at 8 bases. With 4 bases clipped from V and 4 bases from J, the junction kept 8 bases outside the gene matches. CDR3 length: 15 amino acids. The germline CDR1 and CDR2 sequences are SGDLS and YYNGEE. The CDR3 coding sequence is TGTGCCAGCAGCCCACTAGCGGTGGGGGCAGATACGCAGTATTTT. This translates into CASSPLAVGADTQYF.

The chain employs TRBV30 and TRBJ2-1; 9 bases align to TRBD2. Looked up from germline, CDR1 is GTSNPN and CDR2 is SVGIG (reference sequence). This CDR3 comprises 13 residues. Losses at the gene ends were 4 bases for V and 8 bases for J; bases not matched to a gene: 6. DNA for the CDR3: TGTGCCTGGAAAAGCGGGGGGAGCTATGAGCAGTTCTTC. Translating gives CAWKSGGSYEQFF.

The J gene is TRBJ2-7, the V gene TRBV29-1, with TRBD1 matching over 10 bases. This CDR3 has 14 amino acids. Germline V gene data show CDR1 as SQVTM and CDR2 as ANQGSEA. Trimming at V came to 3 bases and at J to 3 bases, leaving 5 bases not matched to a gene. This CDR3 is CSVDSGQGSYEQYF. The CDR3 bases are TGCAGCGTTGATTCGGGACAGGGGAGCTACGAGCAGTACTTC.

This CDR3 reads CASSMGTRPDTQYF. The CDR3 bases are TGCGCCAGCAGCATGGGGACTAGACCAGATACGCAGTATTTT. V and J are TRBV4-1 and TRBJ2-3, with 8 bases matching TRBD2. The germline CDR1 and CDR2 sequences are MGHRA and YSYEKL. The ends lost 5 bases at V and 4 bases at J; junction bases unmatched: 5. This CDR3 has 14 residues.

J is TRBJ2-1 and V is TRBV19, with 9 positions matching TRBD1. V lost 4 bases, J lost 6 bases, and 4 bases stayed unmatched. Germline CDR1 is LNHDA and CDR2 is SQIVND (reference sequence). CDR3 length: 14 amino acids. The CDR3 DNA reads as TGTGCCAGTAGTACCCTGACAGGGGGCAATGAGCAGTTCTTC. Protein sequence: CASSTLTGGNEQFF.

This sequence joins TRBV19 and TRBJ2-7, with TRBD2 matching 10 bases. Germline V CDR1 and CDR2: LNHDA, SQIVND (reference sequence). V shed 3 bases, J shed 5 bases, and the junction held 10 bases outside the gene matches. CDR3 length: 16 residues. The CDR3 loop reads CASSMEREGRSHEQYF. DNA for the CDR3: TGTGCCAGTAGTATGGAGCGGGAGGGCCGTTCCCACGAGCAGTACTTC.

The chain joins TRBV6-6 to TRBJ1-5, with TRBD1 identical over 7 bases. There are 13 residues in the CDR3. CDR1 is MNHNY and CDR2 is SVGAGI in the germline V gene (reference sequence). V was pared by 6 bases and J by 7 bases, with 6 bases of the junction left unmatched. The CDR3 nucleotides read TGTGCCAGCAGGCCCAGGGGGAGACAGCCCCAGCATTTT. Its translation: CASRPRGRQPQHF.

This chain connects TRBV11-2 to TRBJ2-7; TRBD2 agrees at 8 bases. J was trimmed by 1 base and V by 5 bases; bases with no gene match: 7. This CDR3 is built from 15 residues. CDR1 and CDR2 from the germline V gene are SGHAT and FQNNGV. This chain's CDR3 is CASSPLAGGSYEQYF. In DNA form, the CDR3 reads TGTGCCAGCAGCCCCCTTGCGGGGGGATCCTACGAGCAGTACTTC.

The chain combines TRBV5-1 with TRBJ2-7; 13 bases align to TRBD2. Germline V gene sequence: CDR1 SGHRS, CDR2 YFSETQ. V lost 0 bases, J lost 3 bases, and 3 bases stayed unmatched. This CDR3 has 16 residues. As DNA, the CDR3 is TGCGCCAGCAGCTTGGAACTAGCGGGGGGGCACTACGAGCAGTACTTC. Translating gives CASSLELAGGHYEQYF.

The rearrangement joins TRBV4-3 to TRBJ2-7; D gene uncertain. The germline V gene has CDR1 LGHNA and CDR2 YSLEER. The CDR3 has 18 residues. V was cut by 0 bases and J by 2 bases, with 20 bases left in between. CDR3 sequence reads: CASSQDFMGLEFPYEQYF. CDR3 bases: TGCGCCAGCAGCCAAGATTTTATGGGGTTGGAATTCCCCTACGAGCAGTACTTC.

This chain uses TRBV6-6 with TRBJ2-3; 7 nucleotides agree with TRBD2. V shed 6 bases and J 0 bases; nucleotides not matched to a gene: 6. CDR3 length: 15 amino acids. Germline loops: CDR1 MNHNY, CDR2 SVGAGI (reference sequence). The CDR3 DNA sequence: TGTGCCAGCAGCCAGAGCGGGGAGAGCACAGATACGCAGTATTTT. Protein sequence: CASSQSGESTDTQYF.

This clone was counted once. The chain carries TRBV28 and TRBJ2-7, with a weak D call TRBD1 (5 bases). From germline, CDR1 is MDHEN and CDR2 SYDVKM. V lost 2 bases to trimming and J lost 2 bases, with 10 bases between them. The CDR3 totals 14 residues. Here the CDR3 reads CASSLRQTTYEQYF. The CDR3 nucleotides read TGTGCCAGCAGTTTAAGACAGACAACCTACGAGCAGTACTTC.

The gene calls are TRBV29-1 and TRBJ2-7; D perhaps matches TRBD1 (6 bases). The CDR3 has 15 residues. V was shortened by 6 bases and J by 2 bases, with 20 bases between the two germline ends. Germline V CDR1 and CDR2: SQVTM, ANQGSEA. The DNA of the CDR3 is TGCAGCGTAACCTGGATACAGGGCAAACCCTACGAGCAGTACTTC. The encoded protein is CSVTWIQGKPYEQYF.

This clone has only one observation. The chain employs TRBV30 and TRBJ1-3; unclear D gene. V was clipped by 4 bases and J by 2 bases, with 6 bases between them. CDR3 size: 12 residues. Germline CDR1 and CDR2: GTSNPN and SVGIG (reference sequence). The CDR3 DNA is TGTGCCTGGACCGAGGCTGGAAACACCATATATTTT. It specifies CAWTEAGNTIYF.